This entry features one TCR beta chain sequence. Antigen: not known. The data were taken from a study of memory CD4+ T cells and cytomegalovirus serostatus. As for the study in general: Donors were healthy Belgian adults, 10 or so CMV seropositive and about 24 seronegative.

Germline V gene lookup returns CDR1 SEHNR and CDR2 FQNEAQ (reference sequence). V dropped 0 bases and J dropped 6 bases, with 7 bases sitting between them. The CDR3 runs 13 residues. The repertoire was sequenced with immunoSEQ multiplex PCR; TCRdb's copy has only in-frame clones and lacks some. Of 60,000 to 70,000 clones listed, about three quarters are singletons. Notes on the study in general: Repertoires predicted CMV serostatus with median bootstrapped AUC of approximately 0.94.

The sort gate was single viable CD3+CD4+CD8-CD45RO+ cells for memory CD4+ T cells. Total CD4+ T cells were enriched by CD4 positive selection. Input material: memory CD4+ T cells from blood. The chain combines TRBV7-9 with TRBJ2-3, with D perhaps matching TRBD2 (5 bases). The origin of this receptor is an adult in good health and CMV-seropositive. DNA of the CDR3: TGTGCCAGCAGCTTAGCGTCGGGGGATACGCAGTATTTT. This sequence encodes CASSLASGDTQYF.